This T cell receptor (beta chain) was identified during a study of T-cell memory formation after mild COVID-19. Germline V gene sequence: CDR1 DFQATT, CDR2 SNEGSKA (reference sequence). The CDR3 has 14 residues. With 5 bases removed from V and 5 bases from J, the gap between germline ends came to 18 bases. TCRdb analysed the 5' RACE reads with MiXCR anew, one entry per CDR3 protein. The profile covers around 200,000 distinct CDR3 sequences, with under 12% appearing a single time and approximately 2.8% taken by the ten largest. About this clonotype itself: The antigen remains undetermined.

Regarding the study as a whole: Largely, contracting CD4+ clones fell within CM and EM, and contracting CD8+ clones within EMRA. The second-wave clones peaking on day 37 were not confirmed as SARS-CoV-2-specific.

This receptor was identified in a man younger than 35 who had mild COVID-19 (a few samples of this study predate the infection). Cell type and time point are not known. Sequenced material: PBMCs or a T cell subset sorted from them (not recorded which). This chain joins TRBV20-1 and TRBJ2-5; the D is unclear. CDR3 nucleotides: TGCAGTGCTCGAAAAGCCCTAGGCGTGGAGACCCAGTACTTC. It translates to CSARKALGVETQYF.